A selection of T cell receptor beta chains follows, all from one sample in a study of blood T cell repertoires in COVID-19. Data came from immunoSEQ multiplex PCR; TCRdb stores just in-frame clones and leaves some out. The sample carries 200,000 or so clones, more than 85% recorded once. The sequenced sample consisted of peripheral blood. The receptors originated from a man in his fifties or sixties with COVID-19, enrolled during active disease. The CDR3 runs from the conserved cysteine through the conserved F or W. The order of the fields is D gene, V gene, J gene, clone size, CDR3 DNA, CDR3 protein. The D gene is left open where the match is weak. Size is omitted from some rows. Given values are once, few, many or a class for expanded clones.

D gene: NA; V gene: TRBV5-1; J gene: TRBJ2-3; clone size: NA; CDR3 DNA: TGCGCCAGCAGCTTGGGGGCGGGGAGTGTGGGCACAGATACGCAGTATTTT; CDR3 protein: CASSLGAGSVGTDTQYF
D gene: TRBD2; V gene: TRBV5-6; J gene: TRBJ2-5; clone size: few; CDR3 DNA: TGTGCCAGCAGCCGGGAGACGGGGGGAGGGCGCGAGACCCAGTACTTC; CDR3 protein: CASSRETGGGRETQYF
D gene: TRBD2; V gene: TRBV7-2; J gene: TRBJ2-3; clone size: once; CDR3 DNA: TGTGCCAGCAGCTTAGCTAGCGGGAGTACGACAGATACGCAGTATTTT; CDR3 protein: CASSLASGSTTDTQYF
D gene: NA; V gene: TRBV4-2; J gene: TRBJ2-7; clone size: once; CDR3 DNA: TGTGCCAGCAGCCAAGAGCTAACAGCCAGGGCCCGACACTTC; CDR3 protein: CASSQELTARARHF
D gene: TRBD1; V gene: TRBV28; J gene: TRBJ1-1; clone size: NA; CDR3 DNA: TGTGCCAGCAGTACCGGGACAGCGGGTCCGAACACTGAAGCTTTCTTT; CDR3 protein: CASSTGTAGPNTEAFF
D gene: TRBD1; V gene: TRBV19; J gene: TRBJ1-5; clone size: NA; CDR3 DNA: TGTGCCAGTGACGACAGGGGTCGTTCACCCCAGCATTTT; CDR3 protein: CASDDRGRSPQHF
D gene: NA; V gene: TRBV4-1; J gene: TRBJ2-7; clone size: NA; CDR3 DNA: TGCGCCAGCAGCCAATCTGGGAGTTACTACGAGCAGTACTTC; CDR3 protein: CASSQSGSYYEQYF
D gene: TRBD1; V gene: TRBV18; J gene: TRBJ1-1; clone size: NA; CDR3 DNA: TGTGCCAGCTCCCCCGACCCGGGACAGGGGAGGTTAGGTTTCTTT; CDR3 protein: CASSPDPGQGRLGFF
D gene: TRBD1; V gene: TRBV29-1; J gene: TRBJ2-2; clone size: NA; CDR3 DNA: TGCAGCGTTAAAAGGACAGGGCAGTATTCCGGGGAGCTGTTTTTT; CDR3 protein: CSVKRTGQYSGELFF
D gene: NA; V gene: TRBV10-1; J gene: TRBJ1-1; clone size: NA; CDR3 DNA: TGCGCCAGCAGCTTCGGGGGTACGAACACTGAAGCTTTCTTT; CDR3 protein: CASSFGGTNTEAFF
D gene: TRBD2; V gene: TRBV11-3; J gene: TRBJ2-7; clone size: NA; CDR3 DNA: TGTGCCAGCAGCCCTCGGACTAGCTTCGGCGAGCAGTACTTC; CDR3 protein: CASSPRTSFGEQYF
D gene: NA; V gene: TRBV27; J gene: TRBJ2-1; clone size: NA; CDR3 DNA: TGTGCCTCAGCTATCCCGGGACTTTTCTCCTACAATGAGCAGTTCTTC; CDR3 protein: CASAIPGLFSYNEQFF
D gene: TRBD1; V gene: TRBV4-1; J gene: TRBJ2-7; clone size: NA; CDR3 DNA: TGCGCCAGCAGCCAGCACCCTTCGGGGACAGGGGGTCCCTACGAGCAGTACTTC; CDR3 protein: CASSQHPSGTGGPYEQYF
D gene: TRBD2; V gene: TRBV11-2; J gene: TRBJ2-5; clone size: NA; CDR3 DNA: TGTGCCAGCAGCTTAAATCTAGCGGGACAAGAGACCCAGTACTTC; CDR3 protein: CASSLNLAGQETQYF
D gene: TRBD2; V gene: TRBV30; J gene: TRBJ2-5; clone size: NA; CDR3 DNA: TGTGCCTGGAGCCTGATAGCGGGAGGAGGGCGAGAGACCCAGTACTTC; CDR3 protein: CAWSLIAGGGRETQYF
D gene: NA; V gene: TRBV9; J gene: TRBJ1-1; clone size: NA; CDR3 DNA: TGTGCCAGCAGCGTAGGGGAGGGGCGGGGCACTGAAGCTTTCTTT; CDR3 protein: CASSVGEGRGTEAFF
D gene: NA; V gene: TRBV6-5; J gene: TRBJ2-3; clone size: NA; CDR3 DNA: TGTGCCAGCCGATCGCCTAGCTCGTATGGTACGCAGTATTTT; CDR3 protein: CASRSPSSYGTQYF
D gene: NA; V gene: TRBV28; J gene: TRBJ2-3; clone size: NA; CDR3 DNA: TGTGCCAGCAGTTTAGTAACAGATACGCAGTATTTT; CDR3 protein: CASSLVTDTQYF
D gene: TRBD2; V gene: TRBV19; J gene: TRBJ2-7; clone size: NA; CDR3 DNA: TGTGCCAGTACCATCGCGGGGGGGGTTGGCGAGCAGTACTTC; CDR3 protein: CASTIAGGVGEQYF
D gene: NA; V gene: TRBV7-8; J gene: TRBJ2-1; clone size: NA; CDR3 DNA: TGTGCCAGCAGCTTAGCGGGGGGGCTTAATGAGCAGTTCTTC; CDR3 protein: CASSLAGGLNEQFF
D gene: TRBD1; V gene: TRBV19; J gene: TRBJ1-3; clone size: few; CDR3 DNA: TGTGCCAGTAGACCGACAGGGACTGGAAACACCATATATTTT; CDR3 protein: CASRPTGTGNTIYF
D gene: NA; V gene: TRBV11-2; J gene: TRBJ2-7; clone size: once; CDR3 DNA: TGTGCCAGCAGCTTGGTCGAGGCATTCTACGAGCAGTACTTC; CDR3 protein: CASSLVEAFYEQYF
D gene: NA; V gene: TRBV5-4; J gene: TRBJ2-7; clone size: once; CDR3 DNA: TGTGCCAGCAGCTTGACAGGGGCCGCGGGAGAGCAGTACTTC; CDR3 protein: CASSLTGAAGEQYF
D gene: TRBD2; V gene: TRBV7-3; J gene: TRBJ2-5; clone size: NA; CDR3 DNA: TGTGCCAGCAGCTTGGGAGGGAGGGGAGAGACCCAGTACTTC; CDR3 protein: CASSLGGRGETQYF
D gene: NA; V gene: TRBV21-1; J gene: TRBJ2-3; clone size: NA; CDR3 DNA: TGTGCCAGCAGCGCTCAAGATCGGCCGGGACTAGCGGGAGGGGCAGATACGCAGTATTTT; CDR3 protein: CASSAQDRPGLAGGADTQYF
D gene: NA; V gene: TRBV6-1; J gene: TRBJ2-2; clone size: few; CDR3 DNA: TGTGCCAGCAGTGAAGGGGGTGGGAGCTTTAGCGGGGAGCTGTTTTTT; CDR3 protein: CASSEGGGSFSGELFF
D gene: NA; V gene: TRBV7-9; J gene: TRBJ2-7; clone size: NA; CDR3 DNA: TGTGCCAGCAGCTTAGTTTACCCTAGCGAGACCTACGAGCAGTACTTC; CDR3 protein: CASSLVYPSETYEQYF
D gene: NA; V gene: TRBV5-1; J gene: TRBJ2-6; clone size: NA; CDR3 DNA: TGCGCCAGCAGCCCTGGACAGGGACTAACTTTC; CDR3 protein: CASSPGQGLTF
D gene: NA; V gene: TRBV7-9; J gene: TRBJ1-4; clone size: NA; CDR3 DNA: TGTGCCAGCAGCTTAGAAGGAGCAACTAATGAAAAACTGTTTTTT; CDR3 protein: CASSLEGATNEKLFF
D gene: NA; V gene: TRBV28; J gene: TRBJ2-7; clone size: NA; CDR3 DNA: TGTGCCAGCAGACGCGACCCAGCGGCCGCCTACGAGCAGTACTTC; CDR3 protein: CASRRDPAAAYEQYF
D gene: TRBD1; V gene: TRBV30; J gene: TRBJ2-5; clone size: NA; CDR3 DNA: TGTGCCTGGACCAGCGTGGGACAGGCCGGCCAAGAGACCCAGTACTTC; CDR3 protein: CAWTSVGQAGQETQYF
D gene: NA; V gene: TRBV2; J gene: TRBJ1-2; clone size: NA; CDR3 DNA: TGTGCCAGCAGTCCAGGGAAATATGGCTACACCTTC; CDR3 protein: CASSPGKYGYTF
D gene: TRBD1; V gene: TRBV7-2; J gene: TRBJ2-1; clone size: NA; CDR3 DNA: TGTGCCAGCAGCTATGAACCCGGGACAGGAGGAAATGAGCAGTTCTTC; CDR3 protein: CASSYEPGTGGNEQFF
D gene: NA; V gene: TRBV12-1; J gene: TRBJ2-3; clone size: NA; CDR3 DNA: TGTGCCAGCAGCTTTGCGGATCCTAGTTCCTATACGCAGTATTTT; CDR3 protein: CASSFADPSSYTQYF
D gene: NA; V gene: TRBV3-1/TRBV3-2; J gene: TRBJ2-3; clone size: NA; CDR3 DNA: TGTGCCAGCACCCTAACCGGGAAAGATACGCAGTATTTT; CDR3 protein: CASTLTGKDTQYF
D gene: NA; V gene: TRBV7-9; J gene: TRBJ1-4; clone size: NA; CDR3 DNA: TGTGCCAGCAGCTTACTAACAGCAACTAATGAAAAACTGTTTTTT; CDR3 protein: CASSLLTATNEKLFF
D gene: NA; V gene: TRBV7-2; J gene: TRBJ1-2; clone size: NA; CDR3 DNA: TGTGCCAGCAGCTTTGAGGTGGCAGTAAACTATGGCTACACCTTC; CDR3 protein: CASSFEVAVNYGYTF
D gene: TRBD1; V gene: TRBV4-2; J gene: TRBJ1-4; clone size: once; CDR3 DNA: TGTGCCAGCAGCCAACCTCAGGGGGCGACTAATGAAAAACTGTTTTTT; CDR3 protein: CASSQPQGATNEKLFF
D gene: NA; V gene: TRBV30; J gene: TRBJ2-4; clone size: NA; CDR3 DNA: TGTGCCTACGAAGGGAAGGGGGCCAAAAACATTCAGTACTTC; CDR3 protein: CAYEGKGAKNIQYF
D gene: TRBD1; V gene: TRBV5-6; J gene: TRBJ1-4; clone size: NA; CDR3 DNA: TGTGCCAGCAGCTTGGGGACAGGGTCTGGTGAAAAACTGTTTTTT; CDR3 protein: CASSLGTGSGEKLFF
D gene: NA; V gene: TRBV3-1/TRBV3-2; J gene: TRBJ2-1; clone size: once; CDR3 DNA: TGTGCCAGCAGCCAAGGCACCCCCCAGGTGTCGGGAGTAAGAAATGAGCAGTTCTTC; CDR3 protein: CASSQGTPQVSGVRNEQFF
D gene: NA; V gene: TRBV7-3; J gene: TRBJ2-1; clone size: NA; CDR3 DNA: TGTGCCAGCAGCTTACCGGGGATCAATGAGCAGTTCTTC; CDR3 protein: CASSLPGINEQFF
D gene: NA; V gene: TRBV29-1; J gene: TRBJ1-2; clone size: NA; CDR3 DNA: TGCAGCGTTGAAGATCGCGACAGGTTAACCTTC; CDR3 protein: CSVEDRDRLTF
D gene: NA; V gene: TRBV6-5; J gene: TRBJ2-1; clone size: NA; CDR3 DNA: TGTGCCAGCAGTTATAACCGAGTCTCCTACAATGAGCAGTTCTTC; CDR3 protein: CASSYNRVSYNEQFF
D gene: TRBD1; V gene: TRBV19; J gene: TRBJ1-1; clone size: NA; CDR3 DNA: TGTGCCAGTAGGGACAGGCAGAACACTGAAGCTTTCTTT; CDR3 protein: CASRDRQNTEAFF
D gene: TRBD2; V gene: TRBV27; J gene: TRBJ2-5; clone size: NA; CDR3 DNA: TGTGCCAGCAGTTTAAGTAGCGGGGGGACCCAAGAGACCCAGTACTTC; CDR3 protein: CASSLSSGGTQETQYF
D gene: TRBD2; V gene: TRBV9; J gene: TRBJ2-3; clone size: NA; CDR3 DNA: TGTGCCAGCAGCGCACCCTACCAGCGGGAGACGTGGGCAGATACGCAGTATTTT; CDR3 protein: CASSAPYQRETWADTQYF